The next 5 T cell receptor beta chains were all read from a single sample in a study of T cell responses to AZD1222 COVID-19 vaccine. The data were produced by immunoSEQ multiplex PCR, yet TCRdb's version contains in-frame clones alone and is incomplete. The sample consists of 150,000 to 250,000 clones, approximately 95% of them appearing once. Sequencing used peripheral blood, obtained 28 days after the second AZD1222 dose. The receptors were sampled from an adult who received the AZD1222 COVID-19 vaccine.

This rearrangement joins TRBV5-4 to TRBJ2-2; TRBD2 aligns across 11 bases. The V and J ends lost 3 bases and 4 bases, in that order; junction bases with no gene match: 5. The CDR3 runs 16 residues. Germline CDR1 is SGHNT and CDR2 is YYREEE (reference sequence). In nucleotides, the CDR3 is TGTGCCAGCAGCTACCGACTAGCGGGACGCACCGGGGAGCTGTTTTTT. This encodes CASSYRLAGRTGELFF.

V gene TRBV2 combines with J gene TRBJ2-7; D uncertain. V lost 7 bases to trimming and J lost 6 bases, with 16 bases between them. Germline V gene sequence: CDR1 SNHLY, CDR2 FYNNEI. The CDR3 covers 13 residues. The CDR3 loop is CASTEVGHPEQYF. Written as DNA, the CDR3 is TGTGCCAGCACCGAGGTTGGTCATCCCGAGCAGTACTTC.

This clone was found once. This chain connects TRBV29-1 to TRBJ1-2; possible D gene TRBD1, 5 bases. The V end was cut by 4 bases, the J end by 3 bases, with 12 bases between. Germline V CDR1 and CDR2: SQVTM, ANQGSEA. This CDR3 has 13 residues. CDR3 residues: CSVGQPGDYGYTF. The CDR3 DNA follows: TGCAGCGTTGGACAGCCGGGGGACTATGGCTACACCTTC.

The chain is built from TRBV18 and TRBJ1-1; D gene uncertain. V was trimmed by 4 bases and J by 7 bases, leaving 16 bases between them. The germline CDR1 and CDR2 sequences are KGHSH and LQKENI. This CDR3 region has 14 residues. The CDR3 nucleotides read TGTGCCAGCTCACGTTCGGCGAGCCCTCATGAAGCTTTCTTT. It is translated as CASSRSASPHEAFF.

This chain links TRBV4-3 with TRBJ2-3; D remains ambiguous. Trimming removed 1 base at V and 2 bases at J, with 4 bases between. CDR1 and CDR2 (germline): LGHNA, YSLEER. There are 13 residues in the CDR3. The CDR3 is CASSQGNTDTQYF. DNA for the CDR3: TGCGCCAGCAGCCAAGGAAACACAGATACGCAGTATTTT.